This T cell receptor (beta chain) is from a study of T cell changes during pregnancy in multiple sclerosis. TCRdb keeps only in-frame clones here, not all; method: immunoSEQ multiplex PCR. The repertoire consists of over 50,000 clones, with approximately 92% occurring once and the leading ten covering 2% to 2.5%. The CDR3 contains 14 residues. The V and J ends lost 2 bases and 9 bases, in that order; junction bases with no gene match: 6. Germline V gene lookup returns CDR1 MNHEY and CDR2 SVGAGI. This sequence was found in a female donor with multiple sclerosis, enrolled in a pregnancy study. This sample comprised peripheral blood, obtained in the first trimester of pregnancy. The genes are TRBV6-5 and TRBJ2-1, with 8 bases identical to TRBD2. CDR3 DNA sequence: TGTGCCAGCAGTTACACAACTAGCGGCACTGAGCAGTTCTTC. It codes for CASSYTTSGTEQFF.